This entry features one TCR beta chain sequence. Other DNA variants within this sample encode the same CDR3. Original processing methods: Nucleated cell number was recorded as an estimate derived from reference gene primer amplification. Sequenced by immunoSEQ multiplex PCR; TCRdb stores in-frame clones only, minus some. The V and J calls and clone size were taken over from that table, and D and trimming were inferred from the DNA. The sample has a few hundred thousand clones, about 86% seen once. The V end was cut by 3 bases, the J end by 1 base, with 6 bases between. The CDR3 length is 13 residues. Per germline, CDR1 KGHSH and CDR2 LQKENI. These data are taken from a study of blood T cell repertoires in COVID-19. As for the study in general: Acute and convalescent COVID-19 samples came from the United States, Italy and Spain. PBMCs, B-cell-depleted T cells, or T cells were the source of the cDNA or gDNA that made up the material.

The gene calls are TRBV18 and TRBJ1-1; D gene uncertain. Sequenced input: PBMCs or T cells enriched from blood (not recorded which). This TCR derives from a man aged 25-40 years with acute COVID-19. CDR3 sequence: CASSPGANTEAFF. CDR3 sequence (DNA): TGTGCCAGCTCACCGGGAGCGAACACTGAAGCTTTCTTT.